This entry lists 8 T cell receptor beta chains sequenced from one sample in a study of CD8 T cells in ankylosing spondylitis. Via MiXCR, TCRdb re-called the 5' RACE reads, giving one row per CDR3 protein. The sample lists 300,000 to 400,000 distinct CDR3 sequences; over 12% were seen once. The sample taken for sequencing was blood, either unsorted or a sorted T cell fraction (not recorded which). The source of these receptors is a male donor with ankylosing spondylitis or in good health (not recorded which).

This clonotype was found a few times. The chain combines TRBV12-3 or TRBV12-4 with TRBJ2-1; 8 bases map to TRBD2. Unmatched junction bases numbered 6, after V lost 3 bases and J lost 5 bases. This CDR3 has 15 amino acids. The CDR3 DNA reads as TGTGCCAGCAGTTTTCGGCGGGGGGCACACAATGAGCAGTTCTTC. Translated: CASSFRRGAHNEQFF.

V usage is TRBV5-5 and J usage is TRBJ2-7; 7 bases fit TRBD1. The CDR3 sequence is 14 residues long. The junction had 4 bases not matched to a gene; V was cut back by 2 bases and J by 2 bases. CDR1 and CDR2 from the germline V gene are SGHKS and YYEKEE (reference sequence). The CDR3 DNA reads TGTGCCAGCAGCTTAAGGGGACAGACCTACGAGCAGTACTTC. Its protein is CASSLRGQTYEQYF.

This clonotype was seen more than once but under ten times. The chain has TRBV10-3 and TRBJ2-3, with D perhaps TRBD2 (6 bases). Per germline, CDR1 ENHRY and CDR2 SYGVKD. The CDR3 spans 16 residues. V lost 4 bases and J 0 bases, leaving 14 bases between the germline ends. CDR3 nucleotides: TGTGCCATCAGTGCAGTCGGCGGGGAGAGCACAGATACGCAGTATTTT. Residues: CAISAVGGESTDTQYF.

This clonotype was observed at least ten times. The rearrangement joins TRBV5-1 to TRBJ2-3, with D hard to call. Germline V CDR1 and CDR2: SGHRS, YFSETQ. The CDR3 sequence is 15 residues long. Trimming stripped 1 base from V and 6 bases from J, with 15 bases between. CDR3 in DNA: TGCGCCAGCAGCTTGAGCTCGACGGCCGGGGATACGCAGTATTTT. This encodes CASSLSSTAGDTQYF.

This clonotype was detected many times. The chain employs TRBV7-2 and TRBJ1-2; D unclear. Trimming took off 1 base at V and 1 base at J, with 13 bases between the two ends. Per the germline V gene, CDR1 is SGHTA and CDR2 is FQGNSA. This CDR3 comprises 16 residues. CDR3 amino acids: CASSLEAVKINYGYTF. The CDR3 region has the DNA TGTGCCAGCAGCTTAGAGGCAGTGAAGATTAACTATGGCTACACCTTC.

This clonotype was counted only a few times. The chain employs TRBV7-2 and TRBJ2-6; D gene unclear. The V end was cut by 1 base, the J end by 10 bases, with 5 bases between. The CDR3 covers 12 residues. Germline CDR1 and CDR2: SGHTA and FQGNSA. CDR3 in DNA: TGTGCCAGCAGCTTAGAGGTGAACGTCCTGACTTTC. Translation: CASSLEVNVLTF. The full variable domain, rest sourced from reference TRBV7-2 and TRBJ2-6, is GAGVSQSPSNKVTEKGKDVELRCDPISGHTALYWYRQSLGQGLEFLIYFQGNSAPDKSGLPSDRFSAERTGGSVSTLTIQRTQQEDSAVYLCASSLEVNVLTFGAGSRLTVL.

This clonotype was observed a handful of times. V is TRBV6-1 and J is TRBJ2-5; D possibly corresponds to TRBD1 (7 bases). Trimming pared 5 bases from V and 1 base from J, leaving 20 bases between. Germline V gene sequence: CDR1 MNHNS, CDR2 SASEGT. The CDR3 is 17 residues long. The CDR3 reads CASSRGTVYGGQETQYF. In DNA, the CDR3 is TGTGCCAGCAGTCGAGGGACAGTTTACGGGGGCCAAGAGACCCAGTACTTC.

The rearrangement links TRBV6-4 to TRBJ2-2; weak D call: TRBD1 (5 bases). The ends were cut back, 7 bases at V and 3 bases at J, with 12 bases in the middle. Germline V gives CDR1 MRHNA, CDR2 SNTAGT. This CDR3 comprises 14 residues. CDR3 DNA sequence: TGTGCCAGCAATCAGGGTCCAGACACCGGGGAGCTGTTTTTT. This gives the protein CASNQGPDTGELFF.